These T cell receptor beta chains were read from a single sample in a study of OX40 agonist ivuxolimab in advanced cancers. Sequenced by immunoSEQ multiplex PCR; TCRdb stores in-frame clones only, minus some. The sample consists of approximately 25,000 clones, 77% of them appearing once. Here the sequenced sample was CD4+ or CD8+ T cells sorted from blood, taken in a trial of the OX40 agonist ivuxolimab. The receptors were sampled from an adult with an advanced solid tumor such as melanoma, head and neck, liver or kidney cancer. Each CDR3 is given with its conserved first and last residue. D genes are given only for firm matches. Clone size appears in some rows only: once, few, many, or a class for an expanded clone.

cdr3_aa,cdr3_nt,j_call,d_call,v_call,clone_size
CASSWTSGTDEQYF,TGTGCCAGCAGTTGGACTAGCGGGACCGACGAGCAGTACTTC,TRBJ2-7,TRBD2,TRBV28,.
CASSNRQGRTETQYF,TGTGCCAGCAGCAACCGACAGGGGCGAACTGAGACCCAGTACTTC,TRBJ2-5,TRBD1,TRBV5-5,.
CASSKVRPERYSTDTQYF,TGTGCCAGCAGCAAAGTCCGCCCGGAAAGATATAGCACAGATACGCAGTATTTT,TRBJ2-3,.,TRBV21-1,.
CASSLDGREETQYF,TGTGCCAGCAGCCTGGACGGCAGAGAAGAGACCCAGTACTTC,TRBJ2-5,.,TRBV7-3,.
CANPKERGARREQYF,TGCGCCAACCCGAAGGAGCGGGGGGCGAGGCGGGAGCAGTACTTC,TRBJ2-7,TRBD2,TRBV10-1,.
CASRYGGAGTDTQYF,TGCGCCAGCAGGTACGGGGGGGCCGGCACAGATACGCAGTATTTT,TRBJ2-3,TRBD2,TRBV5-1,once
CASSIGAGKNQPQHF,TGTGCCAGCAGCATTGGGGCCGGAAAGAATCAGCCCCAGCATTTT,TRBJ1-5,.,TRBV9,.
CASSLVPMHEQYF,TGCGCCAGCAGCTTGGTACCTATGCACGAGCAGTACTTC,TRBJ2-7,.,TRBV5-1,few
CASSLRSGSPDTQYF,TGCGCCAGCAGCCTGAGGAGCGGGAGCCCAGATACGCAGTATTTT,TRBJ2-3,TRBD2,TRBV5-1,.
CASSPRDSLSGANVLTF,TGTGCCAGCAGCCCTCGGGACAGCCTCTCTGGGGCCAACGTCCTGACTTTC,TRBJ2-6,TRBD1,TRBV9,.
CASSGPLHVLDEQYF,TGTGCCAGCAGCGGGCCACTACACGTGTTAGACGAGCAGTACTTC,TRBJ2-7,.,TRBV21-1,.
CASSLWTGGMRTEAFF,TGTGCCAGCAGTCTATGGACAGGGGGCATGCGGACTGAAGCTTTCTTT,TRBJ1-1,TRBD1,TRBV27,few
CASSPTVAGELDTQYF,TGTGCCAGCAGCCCAACCGTAGCGGGAGAACTTGATACGCAGTATTTT,TRBJ2-3,TRBD2,TRBV5-7,.
CSVDLGRWVTEAFF,TGCAGCGTTGATTTAGGTAGATGGGTGACTGAAGCTTTCTTT,TRBJ1-1,.,TRBV29-1,.
CASSLGWTGEEQYF,TGTGCCAGCAGCTTAGGCTGGACAGGGGAAGAGCAGTACTTC,TRBJ2-7,TRBD1,TRBV7-2,.
CASSSRDYSNEQFF,TGTGCCAGCAGCTCCCGGGATTATAGCAATGAGCAGTTCTTC,TRBJ2-1,.,TRBV5-6,.
CASGTGDGYGYTF,TGTGCCAGCGGGACAGGGGATGGCTATGGCTACACCTTC,TRBJ1-2,TRBD1,TRBV2,.
CASSPGSSAHTDTQYF,TGTGCCAGCAGCCCCGGGTCCTCTGCCCACACAGATACGCAGTATTTT,TRBJ2-3,.,TRBV11-3,.
CASSLGAGPTGELFF,TGTGCCAGCAGCTTAGGGGCAGGCCCCACCGGGGAGCTGTTTTTT,TRBJ2-2,.,TRBV5-5,.
CASYNWGATLTYEQYF,TGTGCCAGCTACAACTGGGGGGCAACATTAACCTACGAGCAGTACTTC,TRBJ2-7,.,TRBV5-6,.
CASSLEGGGTQYF,TGTGCCAGCAGCTTAGAAGGAGGAGGGACCCAGTACTTC,TRBJ2-5,.,TRBV7-9,.
CASSRGSGGLQETQYF,TGTGCCAGCAGCCGAGGCAGCGGGGGCCTCCAAGAGACCCAGTACTTC,TRBJ2-5,TRBD2,TRBV7-2,.
CASSVSGAGGYEQYF,TGTGCCAGCAGTGTCAGTGGGGCAGGCGGCTACGAGCAGTACTTC,TRBJ2-7,.,TRBV6-1,few
CASSLTQGSLSPLHF,TGTGCCAGCAGCTTAACTCAGGGGTCCCTTTCACCCCTCCACTTT,TRBJ1-6,.,TRBV7-2,.